The clone carrying this T cell receptor (beta chain) was detected only once. Antigen unknown. This entry belongs to a study of OX40 agonist ivuxolimab in advanced cancers. Study-level results: At doses 0.1 to 3.0 mg/kg, CD4+ and CD8+ clones expanded.

The V gene's germline CDR1 is KGHSH and CDR2 LQKENI. The CDR3 extends over 13 amino acids. Trimming pared 5 bases from V and 1 base from J, leaving 8 bases between. The data were produced by immunoSEQ multiplex PCR, yet TCRdb's version contains in-frame clones alone and is incomplete. The repertoire holds about 80,000 clones, with roughly 90% as singletons. The J gene is TRBJ1-2, the V gene TRBV18; a weak D match, TRBD1 (5 bases). Sequenced material: CD4+ or CD8+ T cells sorted from blood, taken in a trial of the OX40 agonist ivuxolimab. The origin of this receptor is an adult with an advanced solid tumor such as melanoma, head and neck, liver or kidney cancer. The DNA of the CDR3 is TGTGCCAGCTCATTCGACAGTAACTATGGCTACACCTTC. Its translation: CASSFDSNYGYTF.